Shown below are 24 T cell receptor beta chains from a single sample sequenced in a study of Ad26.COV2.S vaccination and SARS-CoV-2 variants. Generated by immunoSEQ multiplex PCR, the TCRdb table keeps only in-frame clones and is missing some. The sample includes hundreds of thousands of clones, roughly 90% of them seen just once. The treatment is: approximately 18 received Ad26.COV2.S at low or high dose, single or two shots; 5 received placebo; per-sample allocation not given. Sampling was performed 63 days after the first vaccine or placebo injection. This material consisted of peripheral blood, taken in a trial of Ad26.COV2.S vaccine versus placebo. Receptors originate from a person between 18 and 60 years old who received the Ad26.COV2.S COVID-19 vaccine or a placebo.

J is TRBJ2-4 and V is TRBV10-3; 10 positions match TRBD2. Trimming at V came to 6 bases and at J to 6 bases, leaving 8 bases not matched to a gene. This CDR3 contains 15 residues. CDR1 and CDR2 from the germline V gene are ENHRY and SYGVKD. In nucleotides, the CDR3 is TGTGCCATCAGGGGAAGCGGGGGGGCCGGAAACATTCAGTACTTC. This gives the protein CAIRGSGGAGNIQYF.

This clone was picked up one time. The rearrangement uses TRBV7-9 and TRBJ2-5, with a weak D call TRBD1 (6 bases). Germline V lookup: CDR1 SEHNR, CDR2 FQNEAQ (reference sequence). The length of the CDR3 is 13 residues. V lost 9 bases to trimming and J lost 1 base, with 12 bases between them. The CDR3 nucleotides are TGTGCCAGTAGGACAGCTCTCCAAGAGACCCAGTACTTC. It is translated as CASRTALQETQYF.

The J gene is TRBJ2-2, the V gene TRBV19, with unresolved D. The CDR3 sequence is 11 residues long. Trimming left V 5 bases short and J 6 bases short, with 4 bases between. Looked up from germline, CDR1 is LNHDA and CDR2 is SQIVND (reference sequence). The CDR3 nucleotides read TGTGCCAGTAGTTCGGCCGGGGAGCTGTTTTTT. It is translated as CASSSAGELFF.

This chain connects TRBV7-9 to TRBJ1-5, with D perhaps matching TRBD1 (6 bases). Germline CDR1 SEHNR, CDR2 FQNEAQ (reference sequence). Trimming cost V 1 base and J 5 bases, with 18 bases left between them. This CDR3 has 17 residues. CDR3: CASSLGGQPQADQPQHF. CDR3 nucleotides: TGTGCCAGCAGCTTAGGCGGACAGCCGCAGGCGGATCAGCCCCAGCATTTT.

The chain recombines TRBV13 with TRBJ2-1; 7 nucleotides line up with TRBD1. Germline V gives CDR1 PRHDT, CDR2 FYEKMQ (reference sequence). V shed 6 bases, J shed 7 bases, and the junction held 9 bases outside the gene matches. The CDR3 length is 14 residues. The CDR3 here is CASRYRGSGNEQFF. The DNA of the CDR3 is TGTGCCAGCAGGTACAGGGGCTCGGGGAATGAGCAGTTCTTC.

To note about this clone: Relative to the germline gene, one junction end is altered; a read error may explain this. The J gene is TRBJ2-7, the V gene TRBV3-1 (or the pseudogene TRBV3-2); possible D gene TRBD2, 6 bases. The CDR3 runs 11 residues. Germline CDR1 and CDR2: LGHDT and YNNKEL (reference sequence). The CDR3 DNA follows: TGTGCCAGCAGCCTCGCGGGGACCTGGAACTTC. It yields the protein CASSLAGTWNF.

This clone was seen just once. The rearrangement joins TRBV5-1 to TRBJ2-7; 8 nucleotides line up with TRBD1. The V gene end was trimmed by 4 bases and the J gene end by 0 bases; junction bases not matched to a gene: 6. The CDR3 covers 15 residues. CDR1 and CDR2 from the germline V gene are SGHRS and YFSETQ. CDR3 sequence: CASSVGQGHSYEQYF. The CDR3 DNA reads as TGCGCCAGCAGCGTAGGACAGGGTCACTCCTACGAGCAGTACTTC.

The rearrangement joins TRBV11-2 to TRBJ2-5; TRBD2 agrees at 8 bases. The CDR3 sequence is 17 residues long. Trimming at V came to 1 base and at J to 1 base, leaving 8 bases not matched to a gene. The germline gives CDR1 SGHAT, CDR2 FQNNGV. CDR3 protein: CASSLVWAGGPQETQYF. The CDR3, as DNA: TGTGCCAGCAGCTTAGTCTGGGCGGGGGGCCCCCAAGAGACCCAGTACTTC.

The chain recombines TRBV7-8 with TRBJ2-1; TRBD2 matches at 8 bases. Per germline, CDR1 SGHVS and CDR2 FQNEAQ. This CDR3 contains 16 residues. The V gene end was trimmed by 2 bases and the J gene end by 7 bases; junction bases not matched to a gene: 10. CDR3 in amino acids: CASSLFGLAGLNEQFF. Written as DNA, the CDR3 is TGTGCCAGCAGCTTATTTGGCCTAGCGGGTCTAAATGAGCAGTTCTTC.

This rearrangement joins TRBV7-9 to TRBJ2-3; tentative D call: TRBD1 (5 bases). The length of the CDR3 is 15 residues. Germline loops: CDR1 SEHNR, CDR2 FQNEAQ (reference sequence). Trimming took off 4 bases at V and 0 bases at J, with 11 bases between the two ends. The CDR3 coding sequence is TGTGCCAGCAGCTATTGGCAGGGCAGCACAGATACGCAGTATTTT. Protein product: CASSYWQGSTDTQYF.

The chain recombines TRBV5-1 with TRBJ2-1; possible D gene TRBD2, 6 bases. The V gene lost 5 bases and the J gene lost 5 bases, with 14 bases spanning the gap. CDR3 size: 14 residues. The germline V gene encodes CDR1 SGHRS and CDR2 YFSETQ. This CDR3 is CASSPLAGDNEQFF. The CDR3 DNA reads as TGCGCCAGCAGTCCACTAGCTGGGGACAATGAGCAGTTCTTC.

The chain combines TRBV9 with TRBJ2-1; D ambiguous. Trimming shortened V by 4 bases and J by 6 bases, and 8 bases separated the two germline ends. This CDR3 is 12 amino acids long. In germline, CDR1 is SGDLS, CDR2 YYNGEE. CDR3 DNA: TGTGCCAGCAGCTCGCTCAGCAATGAGCAGTTCTTC. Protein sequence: CASSSLSNEQFF.

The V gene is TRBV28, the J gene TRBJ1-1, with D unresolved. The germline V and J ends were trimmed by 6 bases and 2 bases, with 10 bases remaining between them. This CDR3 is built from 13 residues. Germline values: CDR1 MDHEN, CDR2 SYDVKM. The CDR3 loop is CASRTTHNTEAFF. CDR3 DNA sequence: TGTGCCAGCAGAACCACCCATAACACTGAAGCTTTCTTT.

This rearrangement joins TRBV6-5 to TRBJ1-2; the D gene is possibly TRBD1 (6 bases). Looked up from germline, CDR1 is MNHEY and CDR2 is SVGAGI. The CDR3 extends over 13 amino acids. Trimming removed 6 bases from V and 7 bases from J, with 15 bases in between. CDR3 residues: CASSTHRVGGYTF. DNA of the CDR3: TGTGCCAGCAGCACACACAGGGTTGGTGGCTACACCTTC.

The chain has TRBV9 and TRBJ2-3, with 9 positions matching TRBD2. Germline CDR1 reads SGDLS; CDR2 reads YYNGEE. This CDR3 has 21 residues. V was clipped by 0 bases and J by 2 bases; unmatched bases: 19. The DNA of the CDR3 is TGTGCCAGCAGCGTAGCGGGCGGGTGGGCTAGCGGGGCGGAAAACACAGATACGCAGTATTTT. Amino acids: CASSVAGGWASGAENTDTQYF.

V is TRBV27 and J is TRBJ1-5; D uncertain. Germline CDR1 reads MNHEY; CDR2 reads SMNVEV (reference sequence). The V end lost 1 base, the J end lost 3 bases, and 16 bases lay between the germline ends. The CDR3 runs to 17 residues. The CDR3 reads CASSLWPVMADNQPQHF. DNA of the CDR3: TGTGCCAGCAGTTTATGGCCCGTTATGGCGGACAATCAGCCCCAGCATTTT.

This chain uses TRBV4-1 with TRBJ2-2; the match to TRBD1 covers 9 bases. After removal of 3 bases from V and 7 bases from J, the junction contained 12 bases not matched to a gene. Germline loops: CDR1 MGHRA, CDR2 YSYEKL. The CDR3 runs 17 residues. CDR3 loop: CASSHRDREGSGGELFF. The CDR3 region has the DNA TGCGCCAGCAGCCACCGGGACAGGGAAGGTTCTGGCGGGGAGCTGTTTTTT.

CDR3 residues: CASSQDSGHYGYTF. CDR3 nucleotides: TGTGCCAGCAGCCAAGACTCAGGACACTATGGCTACACCTTC. This chain links TRBV14 with TRBJ1-2, with D hard to call. Germline CDR1 reads SGHDN; CDR2 reads FVKESK. CDR3 length: 14 residues. The V end lost 0 bases, the J end lost 3 bases, and 8 bases lay between the germline ends.

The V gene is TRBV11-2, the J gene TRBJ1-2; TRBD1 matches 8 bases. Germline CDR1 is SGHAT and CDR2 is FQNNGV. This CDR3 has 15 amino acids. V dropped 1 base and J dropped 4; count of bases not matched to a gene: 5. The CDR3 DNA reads TGTGCCAGCAGCTTAGGGACAGGGAGACCCTATGGCTACACCTTC. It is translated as CASSLGTGRPYGYTF.

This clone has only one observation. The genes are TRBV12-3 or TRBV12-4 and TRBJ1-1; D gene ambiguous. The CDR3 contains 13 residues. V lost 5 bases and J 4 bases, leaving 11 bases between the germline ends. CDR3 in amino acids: CASSPQRATEAFF. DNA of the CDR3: TGTGCCAGCAGTCCCCAGCGAGCCACTGAAGCTTTCTTT.

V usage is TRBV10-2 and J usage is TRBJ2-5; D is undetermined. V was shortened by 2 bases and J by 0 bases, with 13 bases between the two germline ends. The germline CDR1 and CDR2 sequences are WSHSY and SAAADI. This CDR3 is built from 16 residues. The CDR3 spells CASSEGSTTYQETQYF. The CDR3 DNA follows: TGCGCCAGCAGTGAGGGCAGTACAACGTACCAAGAGACCCAGTACTTC.

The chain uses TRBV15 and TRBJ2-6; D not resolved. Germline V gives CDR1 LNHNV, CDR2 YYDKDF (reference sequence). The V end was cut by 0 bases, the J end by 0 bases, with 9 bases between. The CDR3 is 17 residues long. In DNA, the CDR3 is TGTGCCACCAGCAGAGAGCGACGACGCTCTGGGGCCAACGTCCTGACTTTC. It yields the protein CATSRERRRSGANVLTF. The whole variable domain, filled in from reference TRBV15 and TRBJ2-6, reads DAMVIQNPRYQVTQFGKPVTLSCSQTLNHNVMYWYQQKSSQAPKLLFHYYDKDFNNEADTPDNFQSRRPNTSFCFLDIRSPGLGDTAMYLCATSRERRRSGANVLTFGAGSRLTVL.

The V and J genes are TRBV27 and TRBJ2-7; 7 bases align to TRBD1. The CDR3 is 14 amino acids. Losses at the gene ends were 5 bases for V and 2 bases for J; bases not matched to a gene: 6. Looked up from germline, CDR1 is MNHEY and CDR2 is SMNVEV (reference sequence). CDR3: CASSRQGTTYEQYF. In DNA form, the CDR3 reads TGTGCCAGCAGTAGACAGGGTACTACCTACGAGCAGTACTTC.

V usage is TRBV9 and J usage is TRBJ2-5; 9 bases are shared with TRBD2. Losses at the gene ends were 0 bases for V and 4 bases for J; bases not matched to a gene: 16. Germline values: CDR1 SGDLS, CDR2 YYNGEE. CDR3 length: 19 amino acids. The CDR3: CASSVGRIAGAGAVETQYF. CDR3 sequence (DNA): TGTGCCAGCAGCGTAGGTCGGATAGCGGGGGCCGGAGCGGTAGAGACCCAGTACTTC.